The T cell receptor (beta chain) under discussion was sequenced for a study of molecular identifiers for immune sequencing clone quantification. As for the study in general: Five aliquots were made in replicates from the RNA of approximately 20,000 or 98,000 naive CD8 cells, and four were sequenced.

TCR libraries were built in bulk with a published protocol and specific TCR primers. In TCRdb, the PCR reads were re-called with MiXCR into one record per CDR3 protein. The repertoire holds around 82,000 distinct CDR3 sequences, around a fifth seen once, with roughly 0.89% in the top ten. CDR3 length: 15 amino acids. The germline V gene encodes CDR1 MNHEY and CDR2 SVGAGI. V dropped 4 bases and J dropped 3 bases, with 16 bases sitting between them. Sorting defined naive CD8 T cells as CD8+CD4-CCR7+CD45RA+. There are many counts of this clonotype. The antigen remains unidentified. Study findings and constraints: Jurkat TCR RNA spiked in from one cell reportedly remained identifiable amid over 850,000 naive cells.

What was sequenced was naive CD8+ T cells from blood, with Jurkat cell RNA spiked in. Specified subset: FACS-sorted CD8+CD4-CCR7+CD45RA+ naive T cells. The origin of this receptor is a human donor in good health. Some libraries in this study had Jurkat cell RNA spiked in. The gene calls are TRBV6-5 and TRBJ2-7, with D tentatively TRBD2 (5 bases). The CDR3 DNA reads as TGTGCCAGCAGTTCCCGTGAGGGTTCCCTCTACGAGCAGTACTTC. Protein: CASSSREGSLYEQYF.